These T cell receptor beta chains were read from a single sample in a study of PD-1 blockade in classical Hodgkin lymphoma. Clones were read by immunoSEQ multiplex PCR, and TCRdb kept only the in-frame ones, dropping some. This sample carries around 50,000 clones, around 76% of them seen once, and the ten largest clones take roughly 12%. The specimen was peripheral blood mononuclear cells (PBMCs), collected before the fourth cycle of nivolumab. Source of these receptors: a human donor with classical Hodgkin lymphoma. Both conserved end residues are part of each CDR3. Each record gives: D gene, V gene, clone size, CDR3 length, J gene, CDR3 protein, CDR3 DNA. D genes are given only for firm matches. Clone size appears in some rows only: once, few, many, or a class for an expanded clone.

-,TRBV9,once,16,TRBJ2-3,CASSVVADASTDTQYF,TGTGCCAGCAGCGTAGTCGCGGACGCTAGCACAGATACGCAGTATTTT
-,TRBV27,-,14,TRBJ1-1,CASSMGRLNTEAFF,TGTGCCAGCAGTATGGGACGGTTGAACACTGAAGCTTTCTTT
TRBD1,TRBV7-6,-,16,TRBJ2-7,CASSLDPGTGASEQYF,TGTGCCAGCAGCTTAGATCCCGGGACAGGGGCTTCCGAGCAGTACTTC
-,TRBV10-3,-,18,TRBJ2-1,CAISDPTITEQSYNEQFF,TGTGCCATCAGTGACCCGACAATCACCGAACAGTCCTACAATGAGCAGTTCTTC
-,TRBV7-6,once,16,TRBJ2-2,CASSLEGGEVTGELFF,TGTGCCAGCAGCTTAGAAGGGGGAGAAGTTACCGGGGAGCTGTTTTTT
TRBD2,TRBV7-3,-,15,TRBJ2-1,CASSIAGGRQDEQFF,TGTGCCAGCAGTATAGCGGGAGGCCGTCAGGATGAGCAGTTCTTC
TRBD2,TRBV9,-,16,TRBJ2-7,CASSVGLAGGPYEQYF,TGTGCCAGCAGCGTAGGACTGGCGGGAGGGCCTTACGAGCAGTACTTC
-,TRBV28,-,13,TRBJ1-1,CASRSVEVLRTFF,TGTGCCAGCAGGTCCGTCGAGGTCCTGAGAACTTTCTTT
TRBD1,TRBV19,few,14,TRBJ1-1,CASSRQGSGTEAFF,TGTGCCAGTAGCAGACAGGGGTCCGGCACTGAAGCTTTCTTT
-,TRBV6-5,-,15,TRBJ1-1,CASSYATGLNTEAFF,TGTGCCAGCAGTTACGCGACAGGTCTGAACACTGAAGCTTTCTTT
TRBD2,TRBV11-2,once,15,TRBJ2-2,CASNTRGGATGELFF,TGTGCCAGCAACACCCGGGGGGGGGCCACCGGGGAGCTGTTTTTT
-,TRBV2,-,13,TRBJ2-1,CASSGILQDEQFF,TGTGCCAGCAGCGGAATCCTTCAAGATGAGCAGTTCTTC
-,TRBV6-4,-,14,TRBJ2-3,CASSDQADTDTQYF,TGTGCCAGCAGTGACCAAGCGGACACAGATACGCAGTATTTT
-,TRBV7-2,-,15,TRBJ2-1,CASSLGGSGGNEQFF,TGTGCCAGCAGCTTAGGAGGGAGTGGGGGCAATGAGCAGTTCTTC
TRBD1,TRBV30,few,14,TRBJ1-5,CAWSAGGIDQPQHF,TGTGCCTGGAGCGCAGGGGGCATCGATCAGCCCCAGCATTTT
TRBD1,TRBV19,-,15,TRBJ1-1,CASSIGTGYFWEAFF,TGTGCCAGTAGTATTGGGACAGGCTACTTCTGGGAAGCTTTCTTT
TRBD2,TRBV5-1,-,14,TRBJ2-3,CASSSRTSADTQYF,TGCGCCAGCAGCTCACGGACTAGCGCAGATACGCAGTATTTT
-,TRBV5-6,few,14,TRBJ2-7,CASSLGPLYYEQYF,TGTGCCAGCAGCTTGGGGCCGCTGTACTACGAGCAGTACTTC
TRBD1,TRBV6-1,-,16,TRBJ2-7,CASSVPAGGQTYEQYF,TGTGCCAGCAGTGTCCCGGCAGGGGGTCAGACCTACGAGCAGTACTTC
-,TRBV29-1,-,13,TRBJ2-7,CSVEEARGYEQYF,TGCAGCGTTGAGGAGGCGAGGGGGTACGAGCAGTACTTC
TRBD1,TRBV29-1,-,14,TRBJ2-1,CSAVDRGSYNEQFF,TGCAGCGCGGTGGACAGGGGGTCCTACAATGAGCAGTTCTTC
TRBD2,TRBV5-6,-,13,TRBJ2-5,CASSRLAGDIQYF,TGTGCCAGCAGCCGTCTAGCGGGAGATATCCAGTACTTC
TRBD2,TRBV10-3,few,16,TRBJ2-7,CAISESTSGRLYEQYF,TGTGCCATCAGTGAGTCGACTAGCGGGAGATTGTACGAGCAGTACTTC
-,TRBV7-2,-,15,TRBJ2-1,CASSLGDLAYNEQFF,TGTGCCAGCAGCTTAGGGGACCTCGCCTACAATGAGCAGTTCTTC
-,TRBV5-1,-,14,TRBJ2-7,CASSLAWTAYEQYF,TGCGCCAGCAGCTTGGCCTGGACAGCCTACGAGCAGTACTTC
TRBD1,TRBV2,-,12,TRBJ1-2,CASRQGVGGYTF,TGTGCCAGCAGACAGGGGGTCGGTGGCTACACCTTC
TRBD1,TRBV27,few,19,TRBJ2-6,CASSFRPDRGFTGANVLTF,TGTGCCAGCAGTTTCCGGCCAGACAGGGGGTTTACGGGGGCCAACGTCCTGACTTTC
TRBD1,TRBV29-1,-,13,TRBJ2-5,CSVTDRGVETQYF,TGCAGCGTTACGGACAGGGGGGTAGAGACCCAGTACTTC
-,TRBV2,-,18,TRBJ2-2,CASSEGREVGGKTGELFF,TGTGCCAGCAGTGAGGGCAGGGAGGTTGGCGGGAAAACCGGGGAGCTGTTTTTT
-,TRBV5-1,-,17,TRBJ2-1,CASSLTAAGDRGNEQFF,TGCGCCAGCAGTCTGACAGCGGCGGGAGACAGGGGCAATGAGCAGTTCTTC
-,TRBV9,once,17,TRBJ1-4,CASSPRPPGGANEKLFF,TGTGCCAGCAGCCCCCGCCCTCCGGGAGGTGCTAATGAAAAACTGTTTTTT
TRBD2,TRBV29-1,-,13,TRBJ2-3,CSVVAGVTDTQYF,TGCAGCGTTGTAGCGGGAGTAACAGATACGCAGTATTTT
TRBD2,TRBV6-6,-,15,TRBJ2-1,CASSSGTSAHNEQFF,TGTGCCAGCAGTTCCGGGACTAGCGCCCACAATGAGCAGTTCTTC
TRBD2,TRBV7-9,-,15,TRBJ2-1,CASSPGLAEYNEQFF,TGTGCCAGCAGCCCGGGACTAGCGGAGTACAATGAGCAGTTCTTC
TRBD1,TRBV28,-,15,TRBJ2-1,CASSGDRELHNEQFF,TGTGCCAGCAGTGGGGACAGGGAACTTCACAATGAGCAGTTCTTC
TRBD2,TRBV9,large,17,TRBJ2-1,CASSVEGGLAGYNEQFF,TGTGCCAGCAGCGTAGAGGGGGGACTAGCGGGATACAATGAGCAGTTCTTC
-,TRBV30,-,11,TRBJ2-7,CAWSVLREQYF,TGTGCCTGGAGTGTACTCCGGGAGCAGTACTTC
-,TRBV7-9,-,14,TRBJ2-2,CASSLLSSSGELFF,TGTGCCAGCAGCTTACTGAGCAGTTCAGGGGAGCTGTTTTTT
-,TRBV15,-,14,TRBJ1-1,CATSRDSAYTEAFF,TGTGCCACCAGCAGAGATAGCGCATACACTGAAGCTTTCTTT
-,TRBV5-4,few,12,TRBJ1-1,CASSLDLGEAFF,TGTGCCAGCAGCCTAGACCTCGGAGAAGCTTTCTTT
-,TRBV2,many,11,TRBJ1-2,CASSYDTGYTF,TGTGCCAGCAGTTACGACACGGGCTACACCTTC
TRBD1,TRBV27,few,18,TRBJ1-4,CASSFYRGRRATNEKLFF,TGTGCCAGCAGTTTCTACAGGGGGCGCCGGGCAACTAATGAAAAACTGTTTTTT
TRBD1,TRBV29-1,few,13,TRBJ1-4,CSVPQGLNEKLFF,TGCAGCGTCCCACAGGGGTTGAATGAAAAACTGTTTTTT
TRBD2,TRBV6-6,-,14,TRBJ2-1,CATQGTSGRAEQFF,TGTGCCACACAGGGGACTAGCGGGAGGGCTGAGCAGTTCTTC
TRBD1,TRBV30,-,14,TRBJ1-2,CAWSAGDRRDGYTF,TGTGCCTGGAGTGCAGGGGACAGGCGGGATGGCTACACCTTC
TRBD2,TRBV27,-,16,TRBJ2-1,CASSPSSGRAYNEQFF,TGTGCCAGCAGTCCTTCTAGCGGGAGGGCCTACAATGAGCAGTTCTTC
-,TRBV6-1,-,13,TRBJ1-1,CASRSSREAEAFF,TGTGCCAGCAGGTCGAGCAGGGAGGCTGAAGCTTTCTTT
-,TRBV15,-,16,TRBJ2-7,CATSRDRLSGPYEQYF,TGTGCCACCAGCAGAGATCGACTCTCGGGGCCCTACGAGCAGTACTTC
-,TRBV2,-,14,TRBJ1-2,CASSEYGGPYGYTF,TGTGCCAGCAGTGAATATGGAGGGCCCTATGGCTACACCTTC
-,TRBV7-4,-,17,TRBJ1-3,CASSLVRSPGSGNTIYF,TGTGCCAGCAGCTTAGTTAGATCCCCTGGCTCTGGAAACACCATATATTTT
-,TRBV29-1,-,14,TRBJ2-3,CSVEDRREADTQYF,TGCAGCGTTGAAGATCGCAGGGAAGCAGATACGCAGTATTTT
TRBD1,TRBV14,once,15,TRBJ1-1,CASSPTGRLNTEAFF,TGTGCCAGCAGCCCGACAGGGAGGTTGAACACTGAAGCTTTCTTT